This TCR beta chain was found in a study of T cells in Graves' hyperthyroidism and ophthalmopathy. Whole-study results and caveats: Appearing also in blood were most of the thyroid clonotypes expanded above 0.001.

With regard to this clonotype: Its target is unknown.

Using RNA transcripts as the source, TCR beta CDR3 regions were amplified. RT-PCR in the first round (using the HTBI primer set) targeted the TCR CDR3. TCRdb passed the multiplex PCR reads through MiXCR, listing each CDR3 protein once. The data hold around 600,000 distinct CDR3 sequences, with roughly 15% observed a single time. The CDR3 is 13 amino acids. Per the germline V gene, CDR1 is MNHEY and CDR2 is SMNVEV (reference sequence). V dropped 2 bases and J dropped 8; count of bases not matched to a gene: 2. For the diagnoses, clinical symptoms, serum thyroxine and TRAb, thyroid ultrasound and orbital computed tomography were used.

Sequenced input: blood. The V gene is TRBV27, the J gene TRBJ2-1; 8 bases agree with TRBD1. The TCR comes from a woman aged 50 to 60 with Graves' ophthalmopathy. As DNA, the CDR3 is TGTGCCAGCAGTTTAGCGGACAGGGATGAGCAGTTCTTC. This sequence encodes CASSLADRDEQFF.